Listed below are T cell receptor beta chains from one sample, sequenced in a study of molecular identifiers for immune sequencing clone quantification. A single record per CDR3 protein comes from TCRdb applying MiXCR to the PCR reads. The table lists around 460,000 distinct CDR3 sequences, around 23% of them singletons. Material for sequencing was naive CD8+ T cells from blood, with Jurkat cell RNA spiked in. All receptors come from a human donor in good health. Some libraries in this study had Jurkat cell RNA spiked in. Both conserved end residues are part of each CDR3. Each record gives: J gene, clone size, D gene, V gene, CDR3 protein, CDR3 DNA. The D gene is left open where the match is weak. Where a row states a size, it is once, few, many or the class of an expanded clone; other rows omit it.

TRBJ2-2 | many | NA | TRBV12-3/TRBV12-4 | CASSFLRNTGELFF | TGTGCCAGCAGTTTTTTACGGAACACCGGGGAGCTGTTTTTT
TRBJ1-5 | few | NA | TRBV6-5 | CASMGGLGQPQHF | TGTGCCAGCATGGGGGGTCTGGGACAGCCCCAGCATTTT
TRBJ1-5 | few | NA | TRBV4-1 | CASSRLLDRALSPQHF | TGCGCCAGCAGCCGACTCCTCGACAGAGCCTTATCGCCCCAGCATTTT
TRBJ2-5 | NA | TRBD2 | TRBV7-9 | CASSRAGTSFRGAEETQYF | TGTGCCAGCAGCCGAGCCGGGACTAGTTTTCGCGGCGCAGAAGAGACCCAGTACTTC
TRBJ2-7 | NA | TRBD2 | TRBV5-1 | CASSLVLAGGYEQYF | TGCGCCAGCAGCTTGGTGTTAGCGGGAGGGTACGAGCAGTACTTC
TRBJ2-1 | few | TRBD2 | TRBV6-5 | CASTPGTSGRGPYNEQFF | TGTGCCAGCACCCCCGGGACTAGCGGCAGAGGCCCCTACAATGAGCAGTTCTTC
TRBJ1-1 | few | NA | TRBV11-2 | CASSSIGPEAFF | TGTGCCAGCAGCTCGATAGGACCTGAAGCTTTCTTT
TRBJ2-7 | few | TRBD1 | TRBV4-3 | CASSQDWAGGTYEQYF | TGCGCCAGCAGCCAAGATTGGGCAGGGGGAACCTACGAGCAGTACTTC
TRBJ2-3 | few | NA | TRBV9 | CASSEPISNPAKDTQYF | TGTGCCAGCAGCGAGCCAATTAGCAATCCGGCGAAGGATACGCAGTATTTT
TRBJ2-2 | many | NA | TRBV5-1 | CASSLIGNTGELFF | TGCGCCAGCAGTCTGATCGGGAACACCGGGGAGCTGTTTTTT
TRBJ2-2 | few | NA | TRBV29-1 | CSVDWANTGELFF | TGCAGCGTTGATTGGGCCAACACCGGGGAGCTGTTTTTT
TRBJ2-5 | NA | NA | TRBV11-2 | CANSSVPRVYLETQYF | TGTGCCAACAGCTCTGTCCCCAGGGTCTACTTGGAGACCCAGTACTTC
TRBJ2-2 | many | NA | TRBV7-7 | CASTPGENTGELFF | TGTGCCAGCACCCCAGGAGAGAACACCGGGGAGCTGTTTTTT
TRBJ2-7 | NA | NA | TRBV28 | CASASPASYEQYF | TGTGCCAGCGCAAGCCCCGCCTCCTACGAGCAGTACTTC
TRBJ1-2 | few | TRBD1 | TRBV2 | CASSETGTGVYGYTF | TGTGCCAGCAGTGAAACTGGGACAGGGGTTTATGGCTACACCTTC
TRBJ2-7 | NA | NA | TRBV6-5 | CASSYSVGDNEQYF | TGTGCCAGCAGTTACTCGGTCGGGGACAACGAGCAGTACTTC
TRBJ1-2 | NA | NA | TRBV5-6 | CASSLVSQGALYYGYTF | TGTGCCAGCAGCTTGGTTTCTCAAGGGGCGTTGTATTATGGCTACACCTTC
TRBJ1-4 | NA | TRBD1 | TRBV19 | CASKDRTNEKLFF | TGTGCCAGTAAGGACAGGACTAATGAAAAACTGTTTTTT